This TCR beta chain came from a study of persistence of HIV-infected CD4 T cells. Study background: Isolated cells were CMV- and HIV-1 Gag-responding CD4+ T cells. Study-level findings and limits: TCR oligoclonality correlated with proviral oligoclonality in the same sorted populations.

Overlapping HIV-1 Gag 15-mer peptides at around 1 ug per peptide per mL were used. CD40L-negative CD69-negative CD45RO-high memory CD4+ T cells were sorted as populations depleted of antigen-responding cells. Germline values: CDR1 MDHEN, CDR2 SYDVKM. V lost 6 bases and J lost 5, with 13 bases in between. The CDR3 contains 13 residues. Worth noting for this clone: Its antigen is still unknown.

Sequencing used immunoSEQ version 4 in survey mode. Using immunoSEQ multiplex PCR, the repertoire was profiled, and TCRdb retains in-frame clones only, with some absent. The table lists 38,000 or so clones, under 90% of them singletons. V usage is TRBV28 and J usage is TRBJ1-2; a possible D gene is TRBD1 (6 bases). This material consisted of cultured CD4+ T cells from PBMCs, taken from a patient who received antiretroviral therapy. This sequence originates from an adult with HIV. The donor label of this sample is uncertain. The CDR3 bases are TGTGCCAGCAGCACTACAGGGTTGTATGGCTACACCTTC. Amino acids: CASSTTGLYGYTF.